The 21 T cell receptor beta chains below were found in one sample sequenced in a study of OX40 agonist ivuxolimab in advanced cancers. The method was immunoSEQ multiplex PCR; TCRdb's version includes in-frame clones alone and lacks a portion of them. The repertoire holds about 60,000 clones, with 91% as singletons. The sequences come from CD4+ or CD8+ T cells sorted from blood, collected in a trial of the OX40 agonist ivuxolimab. The source is an adult with an advanced solid tumor such as melanoma, head and neck, liver or kidney cancer.

V is TRBV11-3 and J is TRBJ2-1; D is uncertain. The CDR3 sequence is 12 residues long. Germline values: CDR1 SGHNT, CDR2 YENEEA. V lost 5 bases and J 4 bases, leaving 6 bases between the germline ends. CDR3 bases: TGTGCCAGCAGCCAACTATACAATGAGCAGTTCTTC. Protein product: CASSQLYNEQFF.

The genes are TRBV11-2 and TRBJ2-5, with D unresolved. From germline, CDR1 is SGHAT and CDR2 FQNNGV. This CDR3 is built from 16 residues. Trimming pared 1 base from V and 4 bases from J, leaving 16 bases between. The CDR3 DNA reads TGTGCCAGCAGCTTAGGGGTTGGAGCAAAGGCAGAGACCCAGTACTTC. This translates into CASSLGVGAKAETQYF.

This rearrangement joins TRBV28 to TRBJ1-2; D possibly corresponds to TRBD1 (6 bases). This CDR3 is built from 13 residues. The germline V and J ends were trimmed by 5 bases and 0 bases, with 7 bases remaining between them. From germline, CDR1 is MDHEN and CDR2 SYDVKM. This CDR3 reads CASSRTANYGYTF. CDR3 coding DNA: TGTGCCAGCAGTCGGACAGCTAACTATGGCTACACCTTC.

The chain is built from TRBV2 and TRBJ2-3; D is undetermined. The CDR3 contains 11 residues. The germline V gene has CDR1 SNHLY and CDR2 FYNNEI. Trimming stripped 7 bases from V and 5 bases from J, with 7 bases between. CDR3 nucleotides: TGTGCCAGCAACTCAGGAGATACGCAGTATTTT. The encoded protein is CASNSGDTQYF.

The chain links TRBV30 to TRBJ2-4; D is uncertain. Germline assignment: CDR1 GTSNPN and CDR2 SVGIG (reference sequence). V lost 1 base to trimming and J lost 1 base, with 11 bases between them. The CDR3 covers 15 residues. The CDR3 protein is CAWSGTSEAKNIQYF. CDR3 sequence (DNA): TGTGCCTGGAGTGGGACGTCGGAGGCCAAAAACATTCAGTACTTC.

V usage is TRBV4-1 and J usage is TRBJ2-3; 7 nucleotides align to TRBD1. There are 17 residues in the CDR3. Trimming took 2 bases from V and 4 from J; bases not matched to a gene: 12. The germline V gene has CDR1 MGHRA and CDR2 YSYEKL. CDR3 bases: TGCGCCAGCAGCCAATCGCCGAGACAGGGATTCGCAGATACGCAGTATTTT. Its translation: CASSQSPRQGFADTQYF.

For the CDR3, the DNA is TGTGCCAGCAGCTTAGGGCAGGGAGGCCAGTACTTC. Encoded protein: CASSLGQGGQYF. The chain uses TRBV7-8 and TRBJ2-5; D is perhaps TRBD2 (6 bases). Germline CDR1 reads SGHVS; CDR2 reads FQNEAQ. Trimming removed 1 base from V and 10 bases from J, with 10 bases in between. This CDR3 region has 12 residues.

This clone has only one observation. The gene calls are TRBV15 and TRBJ2-4; D call uncertain. The CDR3 covers 17 residues. Trimming cost V 0 bases and J 0 bases, with 12 bases left between them. CDR1 and CDR2 from the germline V gene are LNHNV and YYDKDF (reference sequence). In nucleotides, the CDR3 is TGTGCCACCAGCAGAGATTATCAGACCCTAGCCAAAAACATTCAGTACTTC. It is translated as CATSRDYQTLAKNIQYF. The complete variable domain, with remaining parts taken from reference TRBV15 and TRBJ2-4, reads DAMVIQNPRYQVTQFGKPVTLSCSQTLNHNVMYWYQQKSSQAPKLLFHYYDKDFNNEADTPDNFQSRRPNTSFCFLDIRSPGLGDTAMYLCATSRDYQTLAKNIQYFGAGTRLSVL.

This rearrangement joins TRBV5-1 to TRBJ2-7; TRBD1 aligns across 8 bases. V trimming: 4 bases; J trimming: 5 bases; junction bases outside the gene matches: 14. Germline-derived CDR1 and CDR2 are SGHRS and YFSETQ. The CDR3 covers 16 residues. The CDR3 coding sequence is TGCGCCAGCAGCACCCCGTGGCAGGGGGCTTCCAACGAGCAGTACTTC. As protein: CASSTPWQGASNEQYF.

The chain uses TRBV30 and TRBJ1-1; possible D gene TRBD1, 5 bases. This CDR3 has 13 residues. Looked up from germline, CDR1 is GTSNPN and CDR2 is SVGIG (reference sequence). Trimming removed 2 bases from V and 3 bases from J, with 10 bases in between. DNA of the CDR3: TGTGCCTGGAGTAGCACAGGACACACTGAAGCTTTCTTT. Protein sequence: CAWSSTGHTEAFF.

This chain joins TRBV5-1 and TRBJ1-2, with D tentatively TRBD1 (5 bases). There are 14 residues in the CDR3. Trimming took 4 bases from V and 2 from J, leaving 12 bases between them. Looked up from germline, CDR1 is SGHRS and CDR2 is YFSETQ. Here the CDR3 reads CASSRGTANYGYTF. CDR3 nucleotide sequence: TGCGCCAGCAGCCGCGGGACGGCAAACTATGGCTACACCTTC.

The chain carries TRBV6-4 and TRBJ1-4; tentatively, D is TRBD1 (5 bases). With 11 bases removed from V and 6 bases from J, the gap between germline ends came to 28 bases. The CDR3 extends over 17 amino acids. Looked up from germline, CDR1 is MRHNA and CDR2 is SNTAGT. DNA for the CDR3: TGTGCCTTGCCCGGGCTACCCTCTAGAGCGACAGATGAAAAACTGTTTTTT. This codes for CALPGLPSRATDEKLFF.

This rearrangement joins TRBV5-5 to TRBJ2-7, with TRBD2 matching over 9 bases. Germline-derived CDR1 and CDR2 are SGHKS and YYEKEE (reference sequence). The CDR3 covers 16 residues. Trimming at V came to 0 bases and at J to 6 bases, leaving 10 bases not matched to a gene. The CDR3 nucleotides read TGTGCCAGCAGCTTGGTTTCGGGGACTAGCCCCTCCGAGCAGTACTTC. It translates to CASSLVSGTSPSEQYF.

The chain has TRBV4-1 and TRBJ2-5; TRBD2 agrees at 11 bases. Germline CDR1 is MGHRA and CDR2 is YSYEKL. The trim removed 1 base at V and 6 bases at J, leaving 10 bases unmatched. The CDR3 runs to 17 residues. CDR3 DNA: TGCGCCAGCAGCCAAGCCGGAACTAGCGGGAGCCCAAAGACCCAGTACTTC. It yields the protein CASSQAGTSGSPKTQYF.

This rearrangement joins TRBV4-1 to TRBJ1-1, with TRBD1 matching over 8 bases. CDR1 MGHRA and CDR2 YSYEKL come from the germline V gene. The CDR3 length is 15 residues. Trimming cost V 3 bases and J 8 bases; bases outside gene matches: 11. CDR3 region: CASSHLGTGAPEAFF. For the CDR3, the DNA is TGCGCCAGCAGCCACCTTGGGACAGGAGCGCCAGAAGCTTTCTTT.

The chain joins TRBV5-1 to TRBJ2-2; 7 bases are a match to TRBD1. CDR1 is SGHRS, CDR2 YFSETQ, per germline. The CDR3 has 15 amino acids. V was pared by 6 bases and J by 4 bases, with 9 bases of the junction left unmatched. CDR3 DNA: TGCGCCAGCACCGAGACAGGGTTGGGCACCGGGGAGCTGTTTTTT. This codes for CASTETGLGTGELFF.

The chain combines TRBV5-1 with TRBJ1-1; D is unclear. Trimming took 1 base from V and 2 from J, leaving 12 bases between them. The length of the CDR3 is 15 residues. From germline, CDR1 is SGHRS and CDR2 YFSETQ. The CDR3 coding sequence is TGCGCCAGCAGCTTGTTGGCAGGAGCAAACACTGAAGCTTTCTTT. Its protein product is CASSLLAGANTEAFF. The whole variable domain, filled in from reference TRBV5-1 and TRBJ1-1, reads KAGVTQTPRYLIKTRGQQVTLSCSPISGHRSVSWYQQTPGQGLQFLFEYFSETQRNKGNFPGRFSGRQFSNSRSEMNVSTLELGDSALYLCASSLLAGANTEAFFGQGTRLTVV.

This chain uses TRBV13 with TRBJ1-3, with D perhaps TRBD1 (6 bases). The CDR3 has 14 residues. V shed 4 bases and J shed 5 bases, with 12 bases lying between them. From germline, CDR1 is PRHDT and CDR2 FYEKMQ (reference sequence). For the CDR3, the DNA is TGTGCCAGCAGCTCAGGGGATGGAAGAAACACCATATATTTT. This sequence encodes CASSSGDGRNTIYF.

The J gene is TRBJ2-3, the V gene TRBV7-2, with 8 bases fitting TRBD1. Trimming took 5 bases from V and 1 from J; bases not matched to a gene: 5. The CDR3 runs to 15 residues. Germline V gene data show CDR1 as SGHTA and CDR2 as FQGNSA. The CDR3 DNA sequence: TGTGCCAGCAGCCGACAGGGGCTCCGCACAGATACGCAGTATTTT. This sequence encodes CASSRQGLRTDTQYF.

DNA for the CDR3: TGCGCCAGCAGCTTTTGGACTAGCGGGGACACCGGGGAGCTGTTTTTT. The encoded protein is CASSFWTSGDTGELFF. The chain links TRBV5-1 to TRBJ2-2; TRBD2 aligns across 12 bases. Trimming at V came to 2 bases and at J to 3 bases, leaving 2 bases not matched to a gene. This CDR3 region has 16 residues. CDR1 and CDR2 from the germline V gene are SGHRS and YFSETQ.

V gene TRBV27 combines with J gene TRBJ2-3, with TRBD2 identical over 7 bases. V was clipped by 2 bases and J by 3 bases; unmatched bases: 8. The CDR3 contains 16 residues. Per germline, CDR1 MNHEY and CDR2 SMNVEV (reference sequence). CDR3 sequence: CASSLRSGLKTDTQYF. CDR3 nucleotide sequence: TGTGCCAGCAGTTTACGTTCGGGACTAAAAACAGATACGCAGTATTTT.